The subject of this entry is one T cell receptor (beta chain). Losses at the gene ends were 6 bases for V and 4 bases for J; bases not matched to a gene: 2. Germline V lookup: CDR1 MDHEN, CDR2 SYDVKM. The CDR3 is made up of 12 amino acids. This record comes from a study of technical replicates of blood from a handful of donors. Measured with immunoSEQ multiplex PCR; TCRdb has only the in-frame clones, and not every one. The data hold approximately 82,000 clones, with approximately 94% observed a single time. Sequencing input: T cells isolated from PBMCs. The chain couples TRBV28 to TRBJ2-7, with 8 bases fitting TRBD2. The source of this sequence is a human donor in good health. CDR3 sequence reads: CASRGLVYEQYF. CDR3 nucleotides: TGTGCCAGCAGGGGACTAGTTTACGAGCAGTACTTC.